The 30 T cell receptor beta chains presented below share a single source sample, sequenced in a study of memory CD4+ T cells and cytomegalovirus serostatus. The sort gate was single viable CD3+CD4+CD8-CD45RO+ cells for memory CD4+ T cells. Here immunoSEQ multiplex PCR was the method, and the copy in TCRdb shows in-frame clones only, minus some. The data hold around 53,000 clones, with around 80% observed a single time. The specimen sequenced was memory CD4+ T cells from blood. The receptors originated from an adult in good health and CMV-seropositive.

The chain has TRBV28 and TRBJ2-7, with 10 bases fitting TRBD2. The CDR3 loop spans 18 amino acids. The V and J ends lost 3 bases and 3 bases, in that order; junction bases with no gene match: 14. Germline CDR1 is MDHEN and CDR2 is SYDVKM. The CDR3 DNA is TGTGCCAGCAGTTTCGAACGTCAATCGGGACTAGCGCACTACGAGCAGTACTTC. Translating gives CASSFERQSGLAHYEQYF.

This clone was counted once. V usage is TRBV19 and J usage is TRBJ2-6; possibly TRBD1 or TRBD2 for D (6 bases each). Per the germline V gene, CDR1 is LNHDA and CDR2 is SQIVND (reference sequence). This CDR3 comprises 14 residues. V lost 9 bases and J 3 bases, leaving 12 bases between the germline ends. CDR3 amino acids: CASTRGGGANVLTF. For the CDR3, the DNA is TGTGCCAGCACCAGGGGAGGTGGGGCCAACGTCCTGACTTTC.

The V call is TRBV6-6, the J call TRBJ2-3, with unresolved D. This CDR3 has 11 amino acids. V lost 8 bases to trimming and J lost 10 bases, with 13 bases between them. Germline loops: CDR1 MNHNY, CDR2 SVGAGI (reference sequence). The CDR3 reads CASATPDAQYF. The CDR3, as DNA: TGTGCCAGCGCTACCCCGGACGCGCAGTATTTT.

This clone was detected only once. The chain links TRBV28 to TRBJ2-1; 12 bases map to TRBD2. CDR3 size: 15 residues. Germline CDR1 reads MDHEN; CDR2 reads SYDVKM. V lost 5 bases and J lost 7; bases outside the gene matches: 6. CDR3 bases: TGTGCCAGCAGTAGACTAGCGGGGGTATTGAATGAGCAGTTCTTC. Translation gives CASSRLAGVLNEQFF.

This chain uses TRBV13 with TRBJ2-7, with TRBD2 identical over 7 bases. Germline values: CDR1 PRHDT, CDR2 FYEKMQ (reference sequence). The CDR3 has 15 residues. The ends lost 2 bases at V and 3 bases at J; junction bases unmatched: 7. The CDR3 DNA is TGTGCCAGCAGCTTAAGCGGGATCATTCACTACGAGCAGTACTTC. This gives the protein CASSLSGIIHYEQYF.

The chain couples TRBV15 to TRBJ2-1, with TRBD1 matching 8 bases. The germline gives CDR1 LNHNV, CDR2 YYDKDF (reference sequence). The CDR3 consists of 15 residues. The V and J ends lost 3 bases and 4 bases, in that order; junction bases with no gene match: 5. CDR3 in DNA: TGTGCCACCAGCAGGACAGGGGATTCTTACAATGAGCAGTTCTTC. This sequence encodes CATSRTGDSYNEQFF. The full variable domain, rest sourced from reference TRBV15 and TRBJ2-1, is DAMVIQNPRYQVTQFGKPVTLSCSQTLNHNVMYWYQQKSSQAPKLLFHYYDKDFNNEADTPDNFQSRRPNTSFCFLDIRSPGLGDTAMYLCATSRTGDSYNEQFFGPGTRLTVL.

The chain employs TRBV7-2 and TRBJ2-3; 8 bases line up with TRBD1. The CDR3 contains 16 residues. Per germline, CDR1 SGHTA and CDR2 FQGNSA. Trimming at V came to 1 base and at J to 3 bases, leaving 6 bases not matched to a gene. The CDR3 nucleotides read TGTGCCAGCAGCTTAGGGACAGGGAGTAGTACAGATACGCAGTATTTT. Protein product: CASSLGTGSSTDTQYF.

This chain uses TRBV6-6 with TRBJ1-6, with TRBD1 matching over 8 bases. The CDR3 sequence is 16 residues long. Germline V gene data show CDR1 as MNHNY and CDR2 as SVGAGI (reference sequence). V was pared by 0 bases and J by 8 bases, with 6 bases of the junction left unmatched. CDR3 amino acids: CASSYSVSQGDSPLHF. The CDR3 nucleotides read TGTGCCAGCAGTTACTCGGTCTCACAGGGGGATTCACCCCTCCACTTT.

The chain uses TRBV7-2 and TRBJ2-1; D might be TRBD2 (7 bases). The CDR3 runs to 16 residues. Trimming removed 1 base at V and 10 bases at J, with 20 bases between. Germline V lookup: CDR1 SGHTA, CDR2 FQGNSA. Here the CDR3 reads CASSLVSGAGVKEQFF. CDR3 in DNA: TGTGCCAGCAGCTTAGTTTCAGGGGCGGGGGTTAAGGAGCAGTTCTTC.

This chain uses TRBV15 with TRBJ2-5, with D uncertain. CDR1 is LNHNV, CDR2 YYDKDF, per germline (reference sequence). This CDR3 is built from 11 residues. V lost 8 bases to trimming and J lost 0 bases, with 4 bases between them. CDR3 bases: TGTGCCACCGGCAACCAAGAGACCCAGTACTTC. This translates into CATGNQETQYF.

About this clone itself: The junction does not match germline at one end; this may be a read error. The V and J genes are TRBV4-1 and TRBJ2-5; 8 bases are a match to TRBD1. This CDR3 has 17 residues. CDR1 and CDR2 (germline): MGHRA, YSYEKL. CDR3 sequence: CASSQDPGTGIQVTQYF. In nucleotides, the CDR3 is TGCGCCAGCAGCCAAGATCCGGGGACAGGTATCCAAGTGACCCAGTACTTC.

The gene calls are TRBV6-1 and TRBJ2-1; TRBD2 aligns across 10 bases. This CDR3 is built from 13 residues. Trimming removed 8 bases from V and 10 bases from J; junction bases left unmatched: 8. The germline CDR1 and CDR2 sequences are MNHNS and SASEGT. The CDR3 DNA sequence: TGTGCCAGCGGAAGCGGGGGGGCGGAGGAGCAGTTCTTC. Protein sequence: CASGSGGAEEQFF.

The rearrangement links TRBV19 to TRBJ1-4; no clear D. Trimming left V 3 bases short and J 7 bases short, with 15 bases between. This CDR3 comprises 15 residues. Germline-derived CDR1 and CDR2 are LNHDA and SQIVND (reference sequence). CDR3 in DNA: TGTGCCAGTAGTATTTATAGCTCGGCAGGTGAAAAACTGTTTTTT. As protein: CASSIYSSAGEKLFF.

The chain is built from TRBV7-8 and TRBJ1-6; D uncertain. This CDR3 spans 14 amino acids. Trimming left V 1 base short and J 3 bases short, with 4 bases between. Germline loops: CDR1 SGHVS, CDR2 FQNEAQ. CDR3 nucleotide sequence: TGTGCCAGCAGCTTAGAGGGCTATAATTCACCCCTCCACTTT. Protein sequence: CASSLEGYNSPLHF.

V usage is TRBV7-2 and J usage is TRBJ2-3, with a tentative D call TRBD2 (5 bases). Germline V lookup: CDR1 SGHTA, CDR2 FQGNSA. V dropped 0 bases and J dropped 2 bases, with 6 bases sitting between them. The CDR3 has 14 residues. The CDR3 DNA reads TGTGCCAGCAGCTTAGCGCGGGCCACAGATACGCAGTATTTT. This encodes CASSLARATDTQYF.

The CDR3 loop reads CASSLEGGRGGDEQYF. The DNA for the CDR3 is TGTGCCAGCAGCTTAGAGGGGGGGCGAGGTGGTGACGAGCAGTACTTC. This chain joins TRBV11-3 and TRBJ2-7, with a weak D call TRBD2 (7 bases). The germline CDR1 and CDR2 sequences are SGHNT and YENEEA. V shed 0 bases and J shed 5 bases, with 17 bases lying between them. CDR3 length equals 16 residues.

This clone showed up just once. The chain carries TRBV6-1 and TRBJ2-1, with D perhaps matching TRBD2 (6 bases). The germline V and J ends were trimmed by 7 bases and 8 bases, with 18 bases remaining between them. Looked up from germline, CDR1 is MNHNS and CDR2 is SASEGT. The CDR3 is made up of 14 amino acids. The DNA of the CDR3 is TGTGCCAGCACCCGGGACTTGACGGCAGATGAGCAGTTCTTC. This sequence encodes CASTRDLTADEQFF.

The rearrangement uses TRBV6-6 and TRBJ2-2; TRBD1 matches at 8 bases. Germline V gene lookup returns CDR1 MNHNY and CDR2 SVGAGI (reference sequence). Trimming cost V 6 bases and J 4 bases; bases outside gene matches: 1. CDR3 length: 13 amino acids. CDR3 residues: CASRGQGTGELFF. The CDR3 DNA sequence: TGTGCCAGCAGAGGACAGGGCACCGGGGAGCTGTTTTTT.

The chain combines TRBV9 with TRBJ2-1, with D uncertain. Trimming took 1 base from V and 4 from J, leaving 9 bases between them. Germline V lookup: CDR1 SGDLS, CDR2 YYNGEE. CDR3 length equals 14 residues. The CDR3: CASSVSWRYNEQFF. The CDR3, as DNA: TGTGCCAGCAGCGTATCCTGGCGATACAATGAGCAGTTCTTC.

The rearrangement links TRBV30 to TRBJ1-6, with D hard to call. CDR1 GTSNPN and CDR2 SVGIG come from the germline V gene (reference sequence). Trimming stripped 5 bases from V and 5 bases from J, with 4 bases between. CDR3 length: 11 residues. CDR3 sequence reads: CAWDHNSPLHF. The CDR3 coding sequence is TGTGCCTGGGACCATAATTCACCCCTCCACTTT.

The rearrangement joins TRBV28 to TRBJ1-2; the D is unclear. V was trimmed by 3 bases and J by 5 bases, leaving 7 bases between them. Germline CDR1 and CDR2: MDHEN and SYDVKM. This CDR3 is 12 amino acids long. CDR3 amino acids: CASSFRGYGYTF. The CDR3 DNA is TGTGCCAGCAGTTTTCGGGGTTATGGCTACACCTTC.

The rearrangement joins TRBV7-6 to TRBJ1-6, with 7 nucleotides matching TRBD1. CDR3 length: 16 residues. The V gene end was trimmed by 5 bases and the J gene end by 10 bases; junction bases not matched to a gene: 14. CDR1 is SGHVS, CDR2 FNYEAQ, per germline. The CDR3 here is CASSLETGQLLSPLHF. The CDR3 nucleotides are TGTGCCAGCAGCCTGGAAACGGGACAGCTTCTCTCACCCCTCCACTTT.

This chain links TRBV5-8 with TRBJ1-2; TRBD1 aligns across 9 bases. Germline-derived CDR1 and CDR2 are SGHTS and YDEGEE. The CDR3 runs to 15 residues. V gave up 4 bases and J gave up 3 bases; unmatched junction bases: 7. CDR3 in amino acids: CASSPWGQGYYGYTF. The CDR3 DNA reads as TGTGCCAGCAGCCCCTGGGGACAGGGCTACTATGGCTACACCTTC.

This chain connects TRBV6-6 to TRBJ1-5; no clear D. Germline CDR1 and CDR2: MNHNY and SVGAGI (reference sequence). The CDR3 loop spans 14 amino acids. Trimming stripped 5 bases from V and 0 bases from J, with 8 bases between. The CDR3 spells CASSAQISNQPQHF. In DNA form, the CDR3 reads TGTGCCAGCAGTGCACAGATTAGCAATCAGCCCCAGCATTTT.

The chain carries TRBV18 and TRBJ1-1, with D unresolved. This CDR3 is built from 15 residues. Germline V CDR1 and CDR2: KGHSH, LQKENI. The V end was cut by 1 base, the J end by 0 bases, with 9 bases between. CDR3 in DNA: TGTGCCAGCTCACCACTGAAGGCAGTGAACACTGAAGCTTTCTTT. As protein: CASSPLKAVNTEAFF. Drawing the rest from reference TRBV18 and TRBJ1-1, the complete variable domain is NAGVMQNPRHLVRRRGQEARLRCSPMKGHSHVYWYRQLPEEGLKFMVYLQKENIIDESGMPKERFSAEFPKEGPSILRIQQVVRGDSAAYFCASSPLKAVNTEAFFGQGTRLTVV.

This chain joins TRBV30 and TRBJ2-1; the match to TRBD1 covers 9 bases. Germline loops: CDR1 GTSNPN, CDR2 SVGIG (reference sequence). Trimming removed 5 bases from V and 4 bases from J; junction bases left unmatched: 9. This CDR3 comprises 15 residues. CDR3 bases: TGTGCCTGGTCTTCCGGGACAGGGCTATACAATGAGCAGTTCTTC. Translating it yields CAWSSGTGLYNEQFF.

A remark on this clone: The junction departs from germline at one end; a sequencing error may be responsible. CDR3 sequence reads: CASSTTGGPENF. In nucleotides, the CDR3 is TGTGCCAGCAGTACTACAGGGGGCCCCGAGAACTTC. V gene TRBV6-1 combines with J gene TRBJ2-4, with 9 bases lining up with TRBD1. The CDR3 extends over 12 amino acids. Germline V gene sequence: CDR1 MNHNS, CDR2 SASEGT.

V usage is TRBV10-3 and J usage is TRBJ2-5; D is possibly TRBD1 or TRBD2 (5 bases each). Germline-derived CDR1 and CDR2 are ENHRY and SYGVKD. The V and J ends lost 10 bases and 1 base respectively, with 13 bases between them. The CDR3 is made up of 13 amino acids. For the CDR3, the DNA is TGTGCCACACTGGGACGGCTCCAAGAGACCCAGTACTTC. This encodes CATLGRLQETQYF.

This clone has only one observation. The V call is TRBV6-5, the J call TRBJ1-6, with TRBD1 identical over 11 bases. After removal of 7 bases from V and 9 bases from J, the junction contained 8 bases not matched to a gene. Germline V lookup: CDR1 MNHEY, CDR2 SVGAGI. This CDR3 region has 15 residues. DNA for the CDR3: TGTGCCAGCACCTCCGGGACAGGGGGAAGTTCACCCCTCCACTTT. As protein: CASTSGTGGSSPLHF.

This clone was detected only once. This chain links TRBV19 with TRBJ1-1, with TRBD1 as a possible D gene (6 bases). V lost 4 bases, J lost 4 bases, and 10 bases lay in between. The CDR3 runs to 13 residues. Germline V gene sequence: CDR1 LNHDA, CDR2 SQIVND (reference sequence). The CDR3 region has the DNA TGTGCCAGTAGTACCAGGGGCGTCACTGAAGCTTTCTTT. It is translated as CASSTRGVTEAFF.